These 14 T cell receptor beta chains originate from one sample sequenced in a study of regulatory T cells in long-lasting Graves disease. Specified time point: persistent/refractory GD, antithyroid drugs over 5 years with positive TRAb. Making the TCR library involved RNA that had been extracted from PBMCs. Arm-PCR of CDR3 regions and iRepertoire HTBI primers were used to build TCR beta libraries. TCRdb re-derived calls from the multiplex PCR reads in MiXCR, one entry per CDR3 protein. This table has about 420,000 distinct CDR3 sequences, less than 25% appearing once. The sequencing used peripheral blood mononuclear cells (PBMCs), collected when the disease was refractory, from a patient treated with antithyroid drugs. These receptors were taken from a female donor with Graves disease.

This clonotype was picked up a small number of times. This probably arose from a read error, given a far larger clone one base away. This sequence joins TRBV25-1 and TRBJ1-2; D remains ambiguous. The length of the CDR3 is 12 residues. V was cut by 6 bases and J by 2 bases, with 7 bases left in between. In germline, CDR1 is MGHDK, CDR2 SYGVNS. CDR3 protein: CASRGYNYGYTF. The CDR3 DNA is TGTGCCAGCAGAGGGTACAACTATGGCTACACCTTC.

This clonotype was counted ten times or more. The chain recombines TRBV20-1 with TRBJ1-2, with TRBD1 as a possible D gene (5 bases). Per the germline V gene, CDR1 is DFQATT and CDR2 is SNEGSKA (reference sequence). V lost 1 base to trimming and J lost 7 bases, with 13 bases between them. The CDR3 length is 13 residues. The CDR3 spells CSARALSGGGYTF. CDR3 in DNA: TGCAGTGCTAGAGCGCTGTCTGGGGGTGGCTACACCTTC.

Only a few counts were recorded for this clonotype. The CDR3 DNA sequence: TGTGCCACCAAAGGGACAGGGAATCAGCCCCAGCATTTT. Translated, it gives CATKGTGNQPQHF. The V and J genes are TRBV24-1 and TRBJ1-5, with 9 bases aligning to TRBD1. V lost 8 bases, J lost 4 bases, and 2 bases stayed unmatched. CDR3 length: 13 residues. Germline V CDR1 and CDR2: KGHDR, SFDVKD.

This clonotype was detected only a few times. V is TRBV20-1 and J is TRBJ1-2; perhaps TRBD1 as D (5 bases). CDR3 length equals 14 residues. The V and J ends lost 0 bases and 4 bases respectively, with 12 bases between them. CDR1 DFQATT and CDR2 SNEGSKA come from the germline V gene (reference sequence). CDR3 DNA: TGCAGTGCTAGAGATGGGGCAGGCGGCTATGGCTACACCTTC. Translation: CSARDGAGGYGYTF.

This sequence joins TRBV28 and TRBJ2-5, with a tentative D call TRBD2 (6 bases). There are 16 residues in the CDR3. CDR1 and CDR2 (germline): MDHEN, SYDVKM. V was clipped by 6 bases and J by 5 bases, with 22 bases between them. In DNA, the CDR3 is TGTGCCAGCAGCAACCCAGGACGGAAGGGGAGGGAGACCCAGTACTTC. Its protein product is CASSNPGRKGRETQYF.

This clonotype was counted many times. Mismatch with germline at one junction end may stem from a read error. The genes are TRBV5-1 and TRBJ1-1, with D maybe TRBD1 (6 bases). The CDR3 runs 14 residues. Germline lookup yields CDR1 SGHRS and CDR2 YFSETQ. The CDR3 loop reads CASSLQGPNTEAFF. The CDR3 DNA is TGTGCCAGCAGCTTACAGGGCCCGAACACTGAAGCTTTCTTT.

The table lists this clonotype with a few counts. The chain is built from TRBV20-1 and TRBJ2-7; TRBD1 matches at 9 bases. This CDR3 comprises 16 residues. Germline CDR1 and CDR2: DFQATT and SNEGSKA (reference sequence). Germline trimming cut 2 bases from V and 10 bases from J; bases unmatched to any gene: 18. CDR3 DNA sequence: TGCAGTGCTAGACCTACCCGGGACAGGGATAGAGTGGATCAGTACTTC. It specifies CSARPTRDRDRVDQYF.

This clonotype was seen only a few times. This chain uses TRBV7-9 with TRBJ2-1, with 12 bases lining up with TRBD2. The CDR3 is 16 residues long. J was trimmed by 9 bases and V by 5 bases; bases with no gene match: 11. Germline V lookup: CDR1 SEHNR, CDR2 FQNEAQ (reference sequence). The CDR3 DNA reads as TGTGCCAGCAGCCCACTCCCGACTAGCGGGAGAACTGAGCAGTTCTTC. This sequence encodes CASSPLPTSGRTEQFF.

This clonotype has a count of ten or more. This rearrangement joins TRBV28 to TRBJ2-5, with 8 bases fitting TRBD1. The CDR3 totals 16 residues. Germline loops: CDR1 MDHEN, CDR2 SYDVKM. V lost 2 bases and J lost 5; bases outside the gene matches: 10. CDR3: CASSLRGQGVLETQYF. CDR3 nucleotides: TGTGCCAGCAGTTTACGAGGACAGGGAGTATTGGAGACCCAGTACTTC.

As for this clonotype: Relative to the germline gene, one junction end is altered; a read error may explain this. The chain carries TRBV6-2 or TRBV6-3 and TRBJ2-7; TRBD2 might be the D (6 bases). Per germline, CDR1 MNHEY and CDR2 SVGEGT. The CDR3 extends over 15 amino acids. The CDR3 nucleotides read TGTGCCAGCAGTACACCAACGGGAGACTTCTACGAGCAATACTTC. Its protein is CASSTPTGDFYEQYF.

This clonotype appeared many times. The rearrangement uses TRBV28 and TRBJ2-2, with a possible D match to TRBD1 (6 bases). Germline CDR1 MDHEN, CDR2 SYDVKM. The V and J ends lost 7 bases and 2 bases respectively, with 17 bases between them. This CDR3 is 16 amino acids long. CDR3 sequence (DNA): TGTGCCAGCACCGAAACCCGGGACACTAACACCGGGGAGCTGTTTTTT. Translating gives CASTETRDTNTGELFF.

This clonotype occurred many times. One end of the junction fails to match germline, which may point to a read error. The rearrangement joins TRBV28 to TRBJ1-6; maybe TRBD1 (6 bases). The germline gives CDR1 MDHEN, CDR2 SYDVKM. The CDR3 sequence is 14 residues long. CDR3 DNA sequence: TGTGCCAGCAGCTTATCGGGGGCTGGTTCACCCCTCCACTTT. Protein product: CASSLSGAGSPLHF.

The CDR3 loop reads CASSLFTSGRENEQFF. The DNA for the CDR3 is TGTGCCAGCAGTTTATTTACTAGCGGGAGAGAAAATGAGCAGTTCTTC. The chain combines TRBV28 with TRBJ2-1, with 11 bases lining up with TRBD2. Unmatched junction bases numbered 6, after V lost 1 base and J lost 7 bases. The CDR3 has 16 amino acids. The germline V gene encodes CDR1 MDHEN and CDR2 SYDVKM.

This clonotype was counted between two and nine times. CDR3 sequence (DNA): TGTGCCAGCAGCCAAGATAATTTAGGTGTGCGGGAGACCCAGTACTTC. It yields the protein CASSQDNLGVRETQYF. This rearrangement joins TRBV3-2 to TRBJ2-5. TRBV3-2 constitutes a pseudogene. There are 16 residues in the CDR3.